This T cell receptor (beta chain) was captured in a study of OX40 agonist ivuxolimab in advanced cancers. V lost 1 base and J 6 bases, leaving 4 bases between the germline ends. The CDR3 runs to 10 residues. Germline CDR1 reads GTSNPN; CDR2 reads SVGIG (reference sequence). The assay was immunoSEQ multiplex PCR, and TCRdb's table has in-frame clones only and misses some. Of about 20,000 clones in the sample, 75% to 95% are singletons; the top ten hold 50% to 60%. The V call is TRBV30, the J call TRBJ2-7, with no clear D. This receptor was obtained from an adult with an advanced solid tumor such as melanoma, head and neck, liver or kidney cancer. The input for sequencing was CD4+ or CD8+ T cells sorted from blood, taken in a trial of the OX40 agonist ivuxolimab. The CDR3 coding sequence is TGTGCCTGGAGTGACGGCGAGCAGTACTTC. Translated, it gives CAWSDGEQYF.